The 11 T cell receptor beta chains given below trace back to one sample, sequenced in a study of identifying expanded T cells in peripheral blood. Measured with immunoSEQ multiplex PCR; TCRdb has only the in-frame clones, and not every one. The repertoire has around 130,000 clones, 75% to 90% of them found once; the top ten carry about 8%. The sample was blood. The receptors here all came from a person aged 18-70 years in good health.

The V and J genes are TRBV18 and TRBJ2-3, with D uncertain. The CDR3 is 16 amino acids. V was pared by 3 bases and J by 1 base, with 14 bases between. Germline V CDR1 and CDR2: KGHSH, LQKENI. CDR3 sequence reads: CASSPVQPGGTDTQYF. For the CDR3, the DNA is TGTGCCAGCTCACCTGTGCAGCCTGGTGGCACAGATACGCAGTATTTT.

The chain carries TRBV5-6 and TRBJ2-7, with TRBD1 matching 7 bases. CDR3 length equals 15 residues. With V trimmed by 0 bases and J by 2 bases, 5 bases remained unmatched. CDR1 and CDR2 (germline): SGHDT, YYEEEE. This CDR3 reads CASSLAGTVPYEQYF. The DNA of the CDR3 is TGTGCCAGCAGCTTGGCCGGGACAGTCCCCTACGAGCAGTACTTC.

This clone was seen just once. This chain connects TRBV7-9 to TRBJ2-7; D assignment may be TRBD1 or TRBD2 (5 bases each). V dropped 5 bases and J dropped 7 bases, with 21 bases sitting between them. This CDR3 has 15 amino acids. Germline V lookup: CDR1 SEHNR, CDR2 FQNEAQ (reference sequence). Here the CDR3 DNA reads TGTGCCAGCAGCCCGTCGGGGCGGCCGAGTCCGGAGCAGTACTTC. It specifies CASSPSGRPSPEQYF.

This chain joins TRBV12-5 and TRBJ1-5, with D perhaps matching TRBD1 (6 bases). The CDR3 consists of 15 residues. CDR1 is LGHNT, CDR2 FRNRAP, per germline. Trimming shortened V by 8 bases and J by 0 bases, and 14 bases separated the two germline ends. The CDR3 loop is CASNRESYSNQPQHF. Written as DNA, the CDR3 is TGTGCTAGTAACAGGGAGTCCTATAGCAATCAGCCCCAGCATTTT. The entire variable domain, with the rest obtained from reference TRBV12-5 and TRBJ1-5, is as follows: DARVTQTPRHKVTEMGQEVTMRCQPILGHNTVFWYRQTMMQGLELLAYFRNRAPLDDSGMPKDRFSAEMPDATLATLKIQPSEPRDSAVYFCASNRESYSNQPQHFGDGTRLSIL.

This rearrangement joins TRBV11-2 to TRBJ2-1; unclear D gene. The CDR3 has 14 amino acids. Germline-derived CDR1 and CDR2 are SGHAT and FQNNGV. Trimming took 5 bases from V and 0 from J, leaving 8 bases between them. The CDR3 DNA follows: TGTGCCAGCAGCCCGGTGCTCTCCTACAATGAGCAGTTCTTC. It encodes CASSPVLSYNEQFF.

V usage is TRBV5-1 and J usage is TRBJ2-3, with 9 bases aligning to TRBD1. J lost 2 bases, V lost 5 bases, and 12 bases had no gene match. CDR1 and CDR2 (germline): SGHRS, YFSETQ. There are 17 residues in the CDR3. Here the CDR3 DNA reads TGCGCCAGCAGGATACTACAGGGGGCCTCTTCCACAGATACGCAGTATTTT. This gives the protein CASRILQGASSTDTQYF. Drawing the rest from reference TRBV5-1 and TRBJ2-3, the complete variable domain is KAGVTQTPRYLIKTRGQQVTLSCSPISGHRSVSWYQQTPGQGLQFLFEYFSETQRNKGNFPGRFSGRQFSNSRSEMNVSTLELGDSALYLCASRILQGASSTDTQYFGPGTRLTVL.

The V gene is TRBV7-2, the J gene TRBJ2-7, with 8 positions matching TRBD2. The CDR3 covers 15 residues. J gave up 2 bases and V 5 bases, and 8 bases lay outside the gene matches. CDR1 and CDR2 (germline): SGHTA, FQGNSA. The CDR3 region is CASSPGGQSTYEQYF. The CDR3, as DNA: TGTGCCAGCAGCCCGGGGGGGCAGTCGACCTACGAGCAGTACTTC.

J is TRBJ2-7 and V is TRBV4-3, with TRBD2 matching over 8 bases. V dropped 4 bases and J dropped 3; count of bases not matched to a gene: 5. Germline-derived CDR1 and CDR2 are LGHNA and YSLEER. The CDR3 totals 14 residues. The CDR3: CASSPSAGGYEQYF. DNA of the CDR3: TGCGCCAGCAGCCCTTCTGCGGGGGGCTACGAGCAGTACTTC.

V is TRBV28 and J is TRBJ1-3, with TRBD1 matching over 7 bases. Germline values: CDR1 MDHEN, CDR2 SYDVKM. Trimming at V came to 8 bases and at J to 3 bases, leaving 13 bases not matched to a gene. This CDR3 has 16 residues. The CDR3 loop is CASFEQGLSGGNTIYF. The CDR3 DNA reads as TGTGCCAGCTTCGAACAGGGGTTGTCGGGTGGAAACACCATATATTTT. Together with reference TRBV28 and TRBJ1-3, the CDR3 gives the full variable domain: DVKVTQSSRYLVKRTGEKVFLECVQDMDHENMFWYRQDPGLGLRLIYFSYDVKMKEKGDIPEGYSVSREKKERFSLILESASTNQTSMYLCASFEQGLSGGNTIYFGEGSWLTVV.

This clone showed up just once. The V gene is TRBV28, the J gene TRBJ2-1, with a weak D call TRBD2 (5 bases). Per germline, CDR1 MDHEN and CDR2 SYDVKM. The CDR3 extends over 16 amino acids. V was cut by 4 bases and J by 5 bases, with 18 bases left in between. CDR3 residues: CASSSPTAGLNNEQFF. CDR3 sequence (DNA): TGTGCCAGCAGTTCCCCCACGGCGGGCTTAAACAATGAGCAGTTCTTC.

The chain links TRBV30 to TRBJ1-3; D is undetermined. The CDR3 runs 13 residues. Deletions cut 0 bases from V and 4 bases from J, with 7 bases between. Germline-derived CDR1 and CDR2 are GTSNPN and SVGIG (reference sequence). CDR3 sequence: CAWSVSVGNTIYF. CDR3 bases: TGTGCCTGGAGTGTATCGGTAGGAAACACCATATATTTT. Drawing the rest from reference TRBV30 and TRBJ1-3, the complete variable domain is SQTIHQWPATLVQPVGSPLSLECTVEGTSNPNLYWYRQAAGRGLQLLFYSVGIGQISSEVPQNLSASRPQDRQFILSSKKLLLSDSGFYLCAWSVSVGNTIYFGEGSWLTVV.